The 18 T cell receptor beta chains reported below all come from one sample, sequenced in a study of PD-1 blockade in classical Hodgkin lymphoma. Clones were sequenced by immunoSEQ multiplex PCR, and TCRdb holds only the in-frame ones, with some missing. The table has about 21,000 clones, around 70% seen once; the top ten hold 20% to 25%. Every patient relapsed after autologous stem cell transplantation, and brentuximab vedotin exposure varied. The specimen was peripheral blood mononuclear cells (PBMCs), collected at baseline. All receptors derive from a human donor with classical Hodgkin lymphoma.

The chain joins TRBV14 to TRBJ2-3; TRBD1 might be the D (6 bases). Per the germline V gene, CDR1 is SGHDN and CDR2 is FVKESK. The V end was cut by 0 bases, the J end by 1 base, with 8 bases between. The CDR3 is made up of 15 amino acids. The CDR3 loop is CASSQDWTGTDTQYF. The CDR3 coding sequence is TGTGCCAGCAGCCAAGATTGGACAGGCACAGATACGCAGTATTTT. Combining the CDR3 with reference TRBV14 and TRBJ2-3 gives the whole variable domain EAGVTQFPSHSVIEKGQTVTLRCDPISGHDNLYWYRRVMGKEIKFLLHFVKESKQDESGMPNNRFLAERTGGTYSTLKVQPAELEDSGVYFCASSQDWTGTDTQYFGPGTRLTVL.

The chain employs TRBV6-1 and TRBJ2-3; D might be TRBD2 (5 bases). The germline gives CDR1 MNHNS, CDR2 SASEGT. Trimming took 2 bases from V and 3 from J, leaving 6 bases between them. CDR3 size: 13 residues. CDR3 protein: CASSERETDTQYF. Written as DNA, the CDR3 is TGTGCCAGCAGTGAAAGGGAGACAGATACGCAGTATTTT.

As DNA, the CDR3 is TGCGCCAGTAAACCGACAGGGAACTACGAGCAGTACTTC. This codes for CASKPTGNYEQYF. The V gene is TRBV5-1, the J gene TRBJ2-7, with TRBD1 matching over 7 bases. This CDR3 region has 13 residues. The V segment lost 8 bases and the J segment 3 bases; nucleotides outside the gene matches: 8. In germline, CDR1 is SGHRS, CDR2 YFSETQ. The full variable domain, rest sourced from reference TRBV5-1 and TRBJ2-7, is KAGVTQTPRYLIKTRGQQVTLSCSPISGHRSVSWYQQTPGQGLQFLFEYFSETQRNKGNFPGRFSGRQFSNSRSEMNVSTLELGDSALYLCASKPTGNYEQYFGPGTRLTVT.

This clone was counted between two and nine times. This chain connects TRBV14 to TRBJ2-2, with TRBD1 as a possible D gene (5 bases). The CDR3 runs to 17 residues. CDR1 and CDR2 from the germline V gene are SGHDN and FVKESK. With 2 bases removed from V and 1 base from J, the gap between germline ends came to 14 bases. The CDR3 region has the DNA TGTGCCAGCAGCCAATCGCCAGGGCAAGAGAACACCGGGGAGCTGTTTTTT. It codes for CASSQSPGQENTGELFF.

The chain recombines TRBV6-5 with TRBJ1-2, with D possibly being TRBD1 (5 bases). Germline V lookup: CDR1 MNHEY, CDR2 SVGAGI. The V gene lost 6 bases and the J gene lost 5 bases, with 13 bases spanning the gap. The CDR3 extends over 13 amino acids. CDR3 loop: CASSPDSSYGYTF. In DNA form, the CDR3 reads TGTGCCAGCAGCCCCGACAGCTCTTATGGCTACACCTTC.

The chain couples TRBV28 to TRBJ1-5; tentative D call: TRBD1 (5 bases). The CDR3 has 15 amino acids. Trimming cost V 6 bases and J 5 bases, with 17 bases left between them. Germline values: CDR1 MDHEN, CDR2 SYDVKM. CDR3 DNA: TGTGCCAGCAGCCCACTGGGAGGGGACCATCAGCCCCAGCATTTT. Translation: CASSPLGGDHQPQHF.

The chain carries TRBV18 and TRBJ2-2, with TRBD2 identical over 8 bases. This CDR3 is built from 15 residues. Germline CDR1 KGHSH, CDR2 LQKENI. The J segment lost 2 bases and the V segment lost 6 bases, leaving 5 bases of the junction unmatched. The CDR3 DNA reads TGTGCCAGCTCCCGGACTAGCTTCAACACCGGGGAGCTGTTTTTT. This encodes CASSRTSFNTGELFF. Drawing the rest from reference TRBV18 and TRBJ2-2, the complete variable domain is NAGVMQNPRHLVRRRGQEARLRCSPMKGHSHVYWYRQLPEEGLKFMVYLQKENIIDESGMPKERFSAEFPKEGPSILRIQQVVRGDSAAYFCASSRTSFNTGELFFGEGSRLTVL.

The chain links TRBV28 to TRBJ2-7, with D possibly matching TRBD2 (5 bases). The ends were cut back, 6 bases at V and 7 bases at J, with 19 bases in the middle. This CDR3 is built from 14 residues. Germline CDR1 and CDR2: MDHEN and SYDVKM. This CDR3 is CASSYLLGPLEQYF. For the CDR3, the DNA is TGTGCCAGCAGCTACTTACTAGGACCCCTAGAGCAGTACTTC.

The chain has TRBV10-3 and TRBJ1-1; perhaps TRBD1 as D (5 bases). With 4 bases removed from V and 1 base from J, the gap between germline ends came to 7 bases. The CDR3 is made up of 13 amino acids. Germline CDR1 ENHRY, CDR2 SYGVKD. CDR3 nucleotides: TGTGCCATCAGTGGCCAGGGGAACACTGAAGCTTTCTTT. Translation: CAISGQGNTEAFF.

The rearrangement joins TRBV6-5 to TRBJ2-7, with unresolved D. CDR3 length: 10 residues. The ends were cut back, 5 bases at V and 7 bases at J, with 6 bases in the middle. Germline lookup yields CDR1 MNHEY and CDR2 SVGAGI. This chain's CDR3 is CASSDGEQYF. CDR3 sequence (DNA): TGTGCCAGCAGTGATGGTGAGCAGTACTTC.

The CDR3 protein is CASSDVLRGQVSSYEQYF. CDR3 in DNA: TGTGCCAGCAGTGATGTTCTAAGGGGACAGGTTAGCTCCTACGAGCAGTACTTC. This rearrangement joins TRBV6-1 to TRBJ2-7; 8 positions match TRBD1. The CDR3 extends over 18 amino acids. V lost 3 bases to trimming and J lost 0 bases; unmatched junction nucleotides: 13. Per the germline V gene, CDR1 is MNHNS and CDR2 is SASEGT.

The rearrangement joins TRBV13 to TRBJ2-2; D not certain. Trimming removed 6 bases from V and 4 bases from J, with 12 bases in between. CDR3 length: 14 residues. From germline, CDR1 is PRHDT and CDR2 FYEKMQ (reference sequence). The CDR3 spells CASRRSWVTGELFF. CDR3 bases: TGTGCCAGCAGGCGGAGCTGGGTCACCGGGGAGCTGTTTTTT.

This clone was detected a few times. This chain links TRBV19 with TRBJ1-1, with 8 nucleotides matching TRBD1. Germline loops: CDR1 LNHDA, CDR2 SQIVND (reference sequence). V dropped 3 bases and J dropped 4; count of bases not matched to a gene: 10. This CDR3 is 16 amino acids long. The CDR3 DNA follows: TGTGCCAGTAGTATCCGACAGGGGTTAGTGAGCACTGAAGCTTTCTTT. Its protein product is CASSIRQGLVSTEAFF.

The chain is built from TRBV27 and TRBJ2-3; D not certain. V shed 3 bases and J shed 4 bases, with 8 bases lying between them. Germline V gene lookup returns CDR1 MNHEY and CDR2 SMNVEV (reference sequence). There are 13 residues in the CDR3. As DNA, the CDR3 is TGTGCCAGCAGTTTGGGTACAGCAGATACGCAGTATTTT. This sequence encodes CASSLGTADTQYF.

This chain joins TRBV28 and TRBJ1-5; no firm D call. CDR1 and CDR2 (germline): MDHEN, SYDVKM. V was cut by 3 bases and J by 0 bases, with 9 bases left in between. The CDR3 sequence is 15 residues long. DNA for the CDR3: TGTGCCAGCAGTTTTCCTGACGGTAGCAATCAGCCCCAGCATTTT. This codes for CASSFPDGSNQPQHF. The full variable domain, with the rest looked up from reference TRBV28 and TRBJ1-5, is DVKVTQSSRYLVKRTGEKVFLECVQDMDHENMFWYRQDPGLGLRLIYFSYDVKMKEKGDIPEGYSVSREKKERFSLILESASTNQTSMYLCASSFPDGSNQPQHFGDGTRLSIL.

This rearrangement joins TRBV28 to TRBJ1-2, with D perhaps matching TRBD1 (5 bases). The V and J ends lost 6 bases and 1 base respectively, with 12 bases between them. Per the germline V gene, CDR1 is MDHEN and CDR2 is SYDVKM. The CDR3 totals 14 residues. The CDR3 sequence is CASSNRLHNYGYTF. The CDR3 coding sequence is TGTGCCAGCAGCAACAGGCTCCATAACTATGGCTACACCTTC.

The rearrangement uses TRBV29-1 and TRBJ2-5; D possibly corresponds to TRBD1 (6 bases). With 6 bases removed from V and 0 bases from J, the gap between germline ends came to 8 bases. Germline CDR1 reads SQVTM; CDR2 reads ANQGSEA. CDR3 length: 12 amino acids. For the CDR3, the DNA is TGCAGCGTCGGACAGAACCAAGAGACCCAGTACTTC. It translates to CSVGQNQETQYF.

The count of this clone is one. The CDR3 sequence is CASSATGGTEAFF. Written as DNA, the CDR3 is TGTGCCAGCAGCGCGACAGGGGGCACTGAAGCTTTCTTT. This rearrangement joins TRBV7-8 to TRBJ1-1, with 9 bases identical to TRBD1. CDR1 is SGHVS, CDR2 FQNEAQ, per germline. With 5 bases clipped from V and 4 bases from J, the junction kept 2 bases outside the gene matches. The CDR3 runs 13 residues.